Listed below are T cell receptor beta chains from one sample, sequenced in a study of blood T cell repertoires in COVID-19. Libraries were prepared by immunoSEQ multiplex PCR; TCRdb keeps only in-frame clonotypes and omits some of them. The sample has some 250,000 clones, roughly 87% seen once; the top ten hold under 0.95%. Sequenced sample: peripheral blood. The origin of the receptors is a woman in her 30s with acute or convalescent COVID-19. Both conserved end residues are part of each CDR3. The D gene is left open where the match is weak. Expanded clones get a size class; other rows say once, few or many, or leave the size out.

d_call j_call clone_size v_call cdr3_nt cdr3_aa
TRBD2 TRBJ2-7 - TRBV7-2 TGTGCCAGCAGCTTACTAGCGGGAGTGTACGAGCAGTACTTC CASSLLAGVYEQYF
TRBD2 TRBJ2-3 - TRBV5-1 TGCGCCAGCAGCTTGTACGGACCAACCTTGGGCCTAGCGGGAGGGAGCACAGATACGCAGTATTTT CASSLYGPTLGLAGGSTDTQYF
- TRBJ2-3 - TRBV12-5 TGTGCTAGTGGCTTGATGGGGGCGAGCACAGATACGCAGTATTTT CASGLMGASTDTQYF
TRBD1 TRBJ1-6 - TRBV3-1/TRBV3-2 TGTGCCAGCAGCCAACCCGGGACAGCTCCTCTCGGGTCACCCCTCCACTTT CASSQPGTAPLGSPLHF
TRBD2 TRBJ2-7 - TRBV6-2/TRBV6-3 TGTGCCAGCAGCTCACCTAGACCGGGACTATCAGACTACGAGCAGTACTTC CASSSPRPGLSDYEQYF
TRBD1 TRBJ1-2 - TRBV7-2 TGTGCCAGCAGCTTAAGCCGGACAGGGGTCTATGGCTACACCTTC CASSLSRTGVYGYTF
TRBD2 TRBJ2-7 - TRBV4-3 TGCGCCAGCAGCCAGGAGCTAGCGGGACACTACGAGCAGTACTTC CASSQELAGHYEQYF
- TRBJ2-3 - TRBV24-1 TGTGCCACCAGTGATCCCCGGGAAGGCACAGATACGCAGTATTTT CATSDPREGTDTQYF
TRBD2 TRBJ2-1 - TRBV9 TGTGCCAGCAGCCTCCGACTAGCCCAACCGGATGAGCAGTTCTTC CASSLRLAQPDEQFF
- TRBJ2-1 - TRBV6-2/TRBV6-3 TGTGCCAGCAGCCCTACCCTCGGGAAAATCTCGGCGGATGAGCAGTTCTTC CASSPTLGKISADEQFF
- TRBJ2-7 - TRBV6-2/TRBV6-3 TGTGCCAGCAGCAGACTAGGCGAGCAGTACTTC CASSRLGEQYF
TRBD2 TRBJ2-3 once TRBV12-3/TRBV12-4 TGTGCCAGCGGGCGGGGGAGCACAGATACGCAGTATTTT CASGRGSTDTQYF
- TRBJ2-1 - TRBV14 TGTGCCAGCAGCCAAGGGGTTATAGCGATCAATGAGCAGTTCTTC CASSQGVIAINEQFF
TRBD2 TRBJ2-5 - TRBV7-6 TGTGCCAGCAGCTTGGGACTAGCACGTTCCGAGACCCAGTACTTC CASSLGLARSETQYF
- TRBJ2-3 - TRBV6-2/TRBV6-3 TGTGCCAGCAGTTACGGTTCGGTGCAGTATTTT CASSYGSVQYF
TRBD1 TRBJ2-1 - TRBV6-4 TGTGCCAGCAGTGAGGGACAGGGTACCTACAATGAGCAGTTCTTC CASSEGQGTYNEQFF
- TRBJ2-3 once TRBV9 TGTGCCAGCAGCGTAGGTAGTGCGACAGATACGCAGTATTTT CASSVGSATDTQYF
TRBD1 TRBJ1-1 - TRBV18 TGTGCCAGCTCACCACTGGGTAGGGGGCGCTACAGTGAAGCTTTCTTT CASSPLGRGRYSEAFF
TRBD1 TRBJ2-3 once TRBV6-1 TGTGCCAGCAGTGACCGATTTGACAGGGTCAACACAGATACGCAGTATTTT CASSDRFDRVNTDTQYF
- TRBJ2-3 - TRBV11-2 TGTGCCAGCAGCCGGAACAGGGTAGTCACAGATACGCAGTATTTT CASSRNRVVTDTQYF
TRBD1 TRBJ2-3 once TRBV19 TGTGCCACCTCTACCCAGGGCAGGGGGCGAAGTGGGCAGTATTTT CATSTQGRGRSGQYF
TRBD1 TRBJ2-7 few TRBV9 TGTGCCAGCAGCCACAGGGGGAACGAGCAGTACTTC CASSHRGNEQYF
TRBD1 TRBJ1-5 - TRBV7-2 TGTGCCAGCAGCTTGACAGGGAGCAATCAGCCCCAGCATTTT CASSLTGSNQPQHF
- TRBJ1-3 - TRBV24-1 TGTGCCACAAGCTCGGGAGGTGGAAACACCATATATTTT CATSSGGGNTIYF
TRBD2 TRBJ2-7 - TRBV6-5 TGTGCCAGCAGTTACGAGCGGGAGAGCTCCTACGAGCAGTACTTC CASSYERESSYEQYF
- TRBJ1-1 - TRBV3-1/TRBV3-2 TGTGCCAGCAGCCAGGGAGGGAGCACTGAAGCTTTCTTT CASSQGGSTEAFF
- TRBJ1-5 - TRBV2 TGTGCCAGCAGTGAAGACCGGGGGGTAGGTCAGCCCCAGCATTTT CASSEDRGVGQPQHF
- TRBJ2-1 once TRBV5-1 TGCGCCAGCAGCTTGGTAGGTCAGCGGAGCTCCTACAATGAGCAGTTCTTC CASSLVGQRSSYNEQFF
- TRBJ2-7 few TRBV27 TGTGCCAGCAGTTTAGGGCGGGACTACGAGCAGTACTTC CASSLGRDYEQYF
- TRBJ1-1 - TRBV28 TGTGCCAGCAGTTTATTGGGAGGTACTCGCGCTGAAGCTTTCTTT CASSLLGGTRAEAFF
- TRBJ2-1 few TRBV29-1 TGCAGCGCAGGGGAGGGGAGGAATGAGCAGTTCTTC CSAGEGRNEQFF
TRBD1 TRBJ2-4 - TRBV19 TGTGCCAGTAGCCACAGGGGCGAGATAGCCAAAAACATTCAGTACTTC CASSHRGEIAKNIQYF
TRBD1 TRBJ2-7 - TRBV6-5 TGTGCCAGCAGTCAGGGGGCTGGGAGCTACGAGCAGTACTTC CASSQGAGSYEQYF
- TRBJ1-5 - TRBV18 TGTGCCAGCTCACCGGCCACAGGTGAGCCCCAGCATTTT CASSPATGEPQHF
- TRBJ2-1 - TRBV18 TGTGCCAGCTCACCACGTGCCGAGGGCGATGAGCAGTTCTTC CASSPRAEGDEQFF
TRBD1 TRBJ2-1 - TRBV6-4 TGTGCCAGCAGTAAAGACAGGGGCTCCTACAATGAGCAGTTCTTC CASSKDRGSYNEQFF
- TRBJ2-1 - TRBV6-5 TGTGCCAGCAGTTACCCCAGGGGTGGTTCCTACAATGAGCAGTTCTTC CASSYPRGGSYNEQFF
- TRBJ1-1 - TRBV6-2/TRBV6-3 TGTGCCAGCAGTTACTCTTTGGTTTATGGACAGGAAGCTTTCTTT CASSYSLVYGQEAFF
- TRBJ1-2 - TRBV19 TGTGCCAGTAGTGTCACAGCAGGGAACTATGGCTACACCTTC CASSVTAGNYGYTF
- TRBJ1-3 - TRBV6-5 TGTGCCAGCGGAGTCACCGGGACAACTGGAAACACCATATATTTT CASGVTGTTGNTIYF
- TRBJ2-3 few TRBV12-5 TGTGCTAGTGGTTTGGTTGTGGGAGTGGGGACAGATACGCAGTATTTT CASGLVVGVGTDTQYF
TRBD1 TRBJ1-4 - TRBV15 TGTGCCACCAGCAAGGACAGGGAGATTGAAAAACTGTTTTTT CATSKDREIEKLFF
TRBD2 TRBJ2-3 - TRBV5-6 TGTGCCAGCAGCTTGATTTATAGGGGACTAGCGGGTTTTGATACGCAGTATTTT CASSLIYRGLAGFDTQYF
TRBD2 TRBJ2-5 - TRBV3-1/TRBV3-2 TGTGCCAGCAGCCTCAAAGCGGGAGGGACGGAGACCCAGTACTTC CASSLKAGGTETQYF
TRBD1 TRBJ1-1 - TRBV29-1 TGCAGCGAACATACAGGGGTCACTGAAGCTTTCTTT CSEHTGVTEAFF
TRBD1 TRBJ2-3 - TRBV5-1 TGCGCCAGCAGCGCCGGACAGGGGGTAACAGATACGCAGTATTTT CASSAGQGVTDTQYF
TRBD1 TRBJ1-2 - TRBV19 TGTGCCAGTATGGGGACAGGCACTAACTATGGCTACACCTTC CASMGTGTNYGYTF
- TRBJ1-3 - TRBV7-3 TGTGCCAGCAGCTTAACGGGAACCAGGGAAGCTGGAAACACCATATATTTT CASSLTGTREAGNTIYF
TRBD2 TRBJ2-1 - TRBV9 TGTGCCAGCAGCGTAGCAGCGGGAGGCCTAGCGATGTACAATGAGCAGTTCTTC CASSVAAGGLAMYNEQFF
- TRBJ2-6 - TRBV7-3 TGTGCCAGCAGCTCCGGAGGAGCTGGGGCCAACGTCCTGACTTTC CASSSGGAGANVLTF
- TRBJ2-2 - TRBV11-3 TGTGCCAGCAGCTCTAGCGTTAACACCGGGGAGCTGTTTTTT CASSSSVNTGELFF
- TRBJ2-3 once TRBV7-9 TGTGCCAGCAGCCCTGCGGATACGCAGTATTTT CASSPADTQYF
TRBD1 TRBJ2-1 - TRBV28 TGTGCCACCCGAGCCAGGACAGGGGGCATTGAGCAGTTCTTC CATRARTGGIEQFF
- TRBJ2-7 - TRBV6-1 TGTGCCAGCAGTGAGGGCGGGGTGGTATACGAGCAGTACTTC CASSEGGVVYEQYF
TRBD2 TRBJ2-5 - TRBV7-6 TGTGCCAGCAGCCCCCCGAGCGGGAGTTCAGAGACCCAGTACTTC CASSPPSGSSETQYF
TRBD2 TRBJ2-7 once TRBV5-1 TGCGCCAGCAGCTCCGGACTAGCGGGGAATACCTACGAGCAGTACTTC CASSSGLAGNTYEQYF
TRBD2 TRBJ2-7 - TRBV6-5 TGTGCCAGCAGTCACAGCGGGAGGAGGTACTTC CASSHSGRRYF
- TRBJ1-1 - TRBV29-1 TGCAGCGTGGCCGCGGGGGTCGGCACTGAAGCTTTCTTT CSVAAGVGTEAFF
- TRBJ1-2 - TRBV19 TGTGCCAGTAGTATGGCCGGGTACTATGGCTACACCTTC CASSMAGYYGYTF
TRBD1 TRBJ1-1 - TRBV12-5 TGTGCTAGTGGCCCCCCCGACAGGGTGGTCTCTGAAGCTTTCTTT CASGPPDRVVSEAFF